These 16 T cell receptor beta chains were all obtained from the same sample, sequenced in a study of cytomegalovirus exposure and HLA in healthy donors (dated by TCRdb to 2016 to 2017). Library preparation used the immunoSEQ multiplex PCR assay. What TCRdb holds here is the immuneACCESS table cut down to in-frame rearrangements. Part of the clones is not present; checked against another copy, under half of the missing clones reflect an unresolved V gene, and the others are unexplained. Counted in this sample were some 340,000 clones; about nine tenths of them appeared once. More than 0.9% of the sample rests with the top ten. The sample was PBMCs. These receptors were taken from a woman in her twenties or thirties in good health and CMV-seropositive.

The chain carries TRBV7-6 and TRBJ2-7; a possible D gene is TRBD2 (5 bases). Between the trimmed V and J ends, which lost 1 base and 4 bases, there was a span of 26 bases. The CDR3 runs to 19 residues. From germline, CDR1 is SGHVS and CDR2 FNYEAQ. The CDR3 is CASSLVGDFLAGFRYEQYF. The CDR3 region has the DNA TGTGCCAGCAGCTTAGTTGGGGATTTTCTAGCTGGATTCAGGTACGAGCAGTACTTC.

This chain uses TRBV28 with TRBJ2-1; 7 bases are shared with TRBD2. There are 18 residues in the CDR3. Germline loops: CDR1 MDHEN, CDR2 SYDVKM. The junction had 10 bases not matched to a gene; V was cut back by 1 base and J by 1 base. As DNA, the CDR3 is TGTGCCAGCAGTTTATTGATAGCGGGTTTGAGGTCCTACAATGAGCAGTTCTTC. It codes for CASSLLIAGLRSYNEQFF.

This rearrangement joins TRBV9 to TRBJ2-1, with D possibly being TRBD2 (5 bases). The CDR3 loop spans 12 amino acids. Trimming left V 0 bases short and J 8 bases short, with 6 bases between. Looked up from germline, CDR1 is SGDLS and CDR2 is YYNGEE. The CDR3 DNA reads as TGTGCCAGCAGCGTAGGGCGGGATGAGCAGTTCTTC. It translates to CASSVGRDEQFF.

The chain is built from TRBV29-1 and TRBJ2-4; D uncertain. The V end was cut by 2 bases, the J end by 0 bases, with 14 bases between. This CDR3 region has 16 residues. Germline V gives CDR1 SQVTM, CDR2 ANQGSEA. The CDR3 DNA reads TGCAGCGTTGAACTTCTCACCCCGGGAGCCAAAAACATTCAGTACTTC. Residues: CSVELLTPGAKNIQYF.

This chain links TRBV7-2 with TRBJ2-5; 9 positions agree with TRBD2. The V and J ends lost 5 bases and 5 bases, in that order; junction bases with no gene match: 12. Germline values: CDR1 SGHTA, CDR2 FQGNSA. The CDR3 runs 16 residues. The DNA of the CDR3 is TGTGCCAGCAGCCCGCGGGGGCCAGCGGGGGGTGAGACCCAGTACTTC. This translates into CASSPRGPAGGETQYF.

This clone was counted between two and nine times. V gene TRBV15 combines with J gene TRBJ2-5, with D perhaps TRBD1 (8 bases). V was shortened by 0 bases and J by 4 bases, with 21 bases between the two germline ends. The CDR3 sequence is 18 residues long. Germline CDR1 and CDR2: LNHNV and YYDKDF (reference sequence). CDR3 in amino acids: CATSRDPWKQGGGETQYF. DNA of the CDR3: TGTGCCACCAGCAGAGATCCCTGGAAACAGGGGGGGGGAGAGACCCAGTACTTC. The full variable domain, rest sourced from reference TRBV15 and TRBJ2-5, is DAMVIQNPRYQVTQFGKPVTLSCSQTLNHNVMYWYQQKSSQAPKLLFHYYDKDFNNEADTPDNFQSRRPNTSFCFLDIRSPGLGDTAMYLCATSRDPWKQGGGETQYFGPGTRLLVL.

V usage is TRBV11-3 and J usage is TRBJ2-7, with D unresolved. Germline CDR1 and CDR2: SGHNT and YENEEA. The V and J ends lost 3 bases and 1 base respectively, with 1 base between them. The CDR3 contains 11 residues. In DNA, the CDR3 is TGTGCCAGCAGCTTTTCCTACGAGCAGTACTTC. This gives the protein CASSFSYEQYF.

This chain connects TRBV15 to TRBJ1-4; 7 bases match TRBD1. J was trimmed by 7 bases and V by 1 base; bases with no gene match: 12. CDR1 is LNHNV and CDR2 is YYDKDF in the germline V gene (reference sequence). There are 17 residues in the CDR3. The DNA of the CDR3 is TGTGCCACCAGCAGAGGGGAAAATGGAGGGGGCGGTGAAAAACTGTTTTTT. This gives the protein CATSRGENGGGGEKLFF.

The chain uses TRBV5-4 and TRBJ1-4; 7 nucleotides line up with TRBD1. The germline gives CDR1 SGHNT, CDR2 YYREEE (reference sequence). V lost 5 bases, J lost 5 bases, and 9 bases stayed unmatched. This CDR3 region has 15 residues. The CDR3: CASRQAGTENEKLFF. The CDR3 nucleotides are TGTGCCAGCAGACAAGCCGGGACAGAAAATGAAAAACTGTTTTTT.

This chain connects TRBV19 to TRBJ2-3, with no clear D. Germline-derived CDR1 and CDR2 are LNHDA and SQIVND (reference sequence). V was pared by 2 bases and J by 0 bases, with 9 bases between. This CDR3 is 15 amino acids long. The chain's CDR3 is CASSIRFFSTDTQYF. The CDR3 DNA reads TGTGCCAGTAGTATACGGTTTTTTAGCACAGATACGCAGTATTTT.

CDR3 region: CASSFSLGTDPIDTQYF. In nucleotides, the CDR3 is TGTGCCAGCAGCTTTTCCCTCGGGACAGATCCAATAGATACGCAGTATTTT. The V and J genes are TRBV7-9 and TRBJ2-3; 7 nucleotides match TRBD1. Trimming removed 3 bases from V and 5 bases from J; junction bases left unmatched: 14. This CDR3 comprises 17 residues. The V gene's germline CDR1 is SEHNR and CDR2 FQNEAQ (reference sequence).

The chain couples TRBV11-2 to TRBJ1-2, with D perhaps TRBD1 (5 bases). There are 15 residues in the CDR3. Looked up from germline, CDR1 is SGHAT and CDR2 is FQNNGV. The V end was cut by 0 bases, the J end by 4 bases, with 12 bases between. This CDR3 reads CASSLEVRQSYGYTF. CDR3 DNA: TGTGCCAGCAGCTTAGAGGTCAGACAGAGCTATGGCTACACCTTC. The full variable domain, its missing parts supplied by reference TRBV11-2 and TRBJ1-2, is EAGVAQSPRYKIIEKRQSVAFWCNPISGHATLYWYQQILGQGPKLLIQFQNNGVVDDSQLPKDRFSAERLKGVDSTLKIQPAKLEDSAVYLCASSLEVRQSYGYTFGSGTRLTVV.

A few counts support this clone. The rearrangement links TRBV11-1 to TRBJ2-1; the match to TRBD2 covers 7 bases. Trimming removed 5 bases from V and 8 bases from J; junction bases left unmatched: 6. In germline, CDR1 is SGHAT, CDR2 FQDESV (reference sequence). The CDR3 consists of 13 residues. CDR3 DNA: TGTGCCAGCAGCATGCGACTAGCCCATGAGCAGTTCTTC. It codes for CASSMRLAHEQFF.

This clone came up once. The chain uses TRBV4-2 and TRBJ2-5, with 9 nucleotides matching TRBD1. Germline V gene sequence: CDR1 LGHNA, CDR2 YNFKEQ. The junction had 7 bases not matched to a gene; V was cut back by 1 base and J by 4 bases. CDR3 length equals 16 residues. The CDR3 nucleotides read TGTGCCAGCAGCCAAGGGGGACAGGGAGAGCGAGAGACCCAGTACTTC. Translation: CASSQGGQGERETQYF.

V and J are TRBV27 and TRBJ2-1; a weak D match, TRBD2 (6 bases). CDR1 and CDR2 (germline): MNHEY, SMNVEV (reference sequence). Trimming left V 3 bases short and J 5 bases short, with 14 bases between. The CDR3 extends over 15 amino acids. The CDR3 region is CASSFWTNINNEQFF. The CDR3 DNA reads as TGTGCCAGCAGTTTTTGGACTAACATAAACAATGAGCAGTTCTTC.

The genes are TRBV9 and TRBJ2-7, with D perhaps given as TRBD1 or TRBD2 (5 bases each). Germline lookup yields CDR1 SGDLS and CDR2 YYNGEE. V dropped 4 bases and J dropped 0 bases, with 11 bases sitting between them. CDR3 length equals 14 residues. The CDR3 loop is CASSRDAHSYEQYF. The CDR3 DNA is TGTGCCAGCAGCCGGGACGCGCACTCCTACGAGCAGTACTTC.